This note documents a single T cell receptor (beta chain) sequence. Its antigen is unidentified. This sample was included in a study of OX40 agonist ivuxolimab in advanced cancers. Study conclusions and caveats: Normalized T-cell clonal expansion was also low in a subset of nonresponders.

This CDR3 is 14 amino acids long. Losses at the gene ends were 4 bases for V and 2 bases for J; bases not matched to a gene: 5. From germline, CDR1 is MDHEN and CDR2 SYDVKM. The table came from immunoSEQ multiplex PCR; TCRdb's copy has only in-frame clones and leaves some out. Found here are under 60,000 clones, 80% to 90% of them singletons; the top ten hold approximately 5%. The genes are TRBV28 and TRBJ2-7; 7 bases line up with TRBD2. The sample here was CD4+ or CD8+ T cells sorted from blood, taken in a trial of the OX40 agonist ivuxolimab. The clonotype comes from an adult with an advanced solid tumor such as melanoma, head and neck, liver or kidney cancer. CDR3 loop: CASSSPGLPYEQYF. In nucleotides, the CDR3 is TGTGCCAGCAGTTCTCCGGGACTACCCTACGAGCAGTACTTC.